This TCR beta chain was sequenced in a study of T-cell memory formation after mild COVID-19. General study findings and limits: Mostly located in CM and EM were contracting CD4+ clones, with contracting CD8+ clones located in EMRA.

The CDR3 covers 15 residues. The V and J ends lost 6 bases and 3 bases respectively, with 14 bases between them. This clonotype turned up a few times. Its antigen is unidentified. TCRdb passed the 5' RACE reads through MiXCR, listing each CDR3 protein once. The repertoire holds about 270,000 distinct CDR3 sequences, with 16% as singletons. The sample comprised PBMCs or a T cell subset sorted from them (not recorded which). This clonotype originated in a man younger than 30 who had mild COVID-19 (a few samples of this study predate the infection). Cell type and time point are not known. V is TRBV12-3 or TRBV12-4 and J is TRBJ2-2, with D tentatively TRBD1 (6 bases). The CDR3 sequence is CASRGSRGDTGELFF. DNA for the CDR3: TGTGCCAGCAGAGGGTCCAGGGGAGACACCGGGGAGCTGTTTTTT.